Presented here are 11 T cell receptor beta chains from one specimen sequenced in a study of T-cell memory formation after mild COVID-19. Each CDR3 protein is one row after TCRdb ran MiXCR on the 5' RACE reads. The sample lists about 560,000 distinct CDR3 sequences, about 18% seen once, with just over 8% in the top ten. The source material was PBMCs or a T cell subset sorted from them (not recorded which). Receptors were obtained from an adult woman who had mild COVID-19 (a few samples of this study predate the infection). Cell type and time point are not known.

This clonotype was seen a handful of times. This rearrangement joins TRBV12-3 or TRBV12-4 to TRBJ1-5; D not resolved. The length of the CDR3 is 12 residues. The ends were cut back, 6 bases at V and 9 bases at J, with 12 bases in the middle. The CDR3: CASRLTGGPQHF. The CDR3 region has the DNA TGTGCCAGCAGGCTTACCGGAGGGCCCCAGCATTTT.

Only one count was recorded for this clonotype. Compared with germline, one end of the junction differs, possibly owing to a read error. V is TRBV7-7 and J is TRBJ2-5; 12 bases agree with TRBD1. The CDR3 is 14 residues long. Germline CDR1 SSHAT, CDR2 FNYEAQ (reference sequence). This CDR3 is CASSPGQGAFTQYF. CDR3 nucleotide sequence: TGTGCTAGCAGCCCGGGACAGGGGGCCTTCACCCAGTACTTC.

The V call is TRBV7-9, the J call TRBJ2-2; D is perhaps TRBD2 (7 bases). This CDR3 region has 14 residues. The V end was cut by 4 bases, the J end by 7 bases, with 13 bases between. From germline, CDR1 is SEHNR and CDR2 FQNEAQ (reference sequence). For the CDR3, the DNA is TGTGCCAGCAGCTACCGGGGGGCCATCGGGGAGCTGTTTTTT. It specifies CASSYRGAIGELFF. The variable domain in full, with the rest retrieved from reference TRBV7-9 and TRBJ2-2, is DTGVSQNPRHKITKRGQNVTFRCDPISEHNRLYWYRQTLGQGPEFLTYFQNEAQLEKSRLLSDRFSAERPKGSFSTLEIQRTEQGDSAMYLCASSYRGAIGELFFGEGSRLTVL.

The chain uses TRBV7-9 and TRBJ2-3; D call uncertain. The germline V and J ends were trimmed by 4 bases and 7 bases, with 9 bases remaining between them. This CDR3 contains 12 residues. Germline lookup yields CDR1 SEHNR and CDR2 FQNEAQ (reference sequence). Here the CDR3 DNA reads TGTGCCAGCAGCTCTCCGGCTTATACGCAGTATTTT. It specifies CASSSPAYTQYF.

The CDR3 reads CSASNPDRVFGYTF. In DNA form, the CDR3 reads TGCAGTGCTAGCAATCCGGACAGGGTCTTTGGCTACACCTTC. The chain employs TRBV20-1 and TRBJ1-2, with TRBD1 identical over 8 bases. Germline V gives CDR1 DFQATT, CDR2 SNEGSKA (reference sequence). The CDR3 runs 14 residues. Trimming at V came to 3 bases and at J to 7 bases, leaving 10 bases not matched to a gene.

The V call is TRBV4-1, the J call TRBJ1-5; tentative D call: TRBD1 (5 bases). Trimming left V 0 bases short and J 5 bases short, with 14 bases between. The germline CDR1 and CDR2 sequences are MGHRA and YSYEKL. The CDR3 is 16 residues long. CDR3 amino acids: CASSQDIGGSHQPQHF. The CDR3 DNA follows: TGCGCCAGCAGCCAAGATATCGGGGGATCACATCAGCCCCAGCATTTT.

The rearrangement uses TRBV18 and TRBJ2-1; D gene ambiguous. The V gene lost 3 bases and the J gene lost 0 bases, with 9 bases spanning the gap. The germline V gene encodes CDR1 KGHSH and CDR2 LQKENI. This CDR3 has 15 amino acids. CDR3 amino acids: CASSPLPSSYNEQFF. DNA for the CDR3: TGTGCCAGCTCACCCCTCCCGAGCTCCTACAATGAGCAGTTCTTC.

The chain recombines TRBV27 with TRBJ2-7; 10 bases fit TRBD1. V lost 1 base, J lost 5 bases, and 2 bases stayed unmatched. The CDR3 is 14 residues long. Germline V gives CDR1 MNHEY, CDR2 SMNVEV (reference sequence). The CDR3 DNA reads TGTGCCAGCAGTTTATGGACAGGGGGGCACGAGCAGTACTTC. Protein sequence: CASSLWTGGHEQYF.

Turning to this clonotype: This may come from a read error, since a much larger clone is one base off. The chain has TRBV5-5 and TRBJ2-7; D gene ambiguous. Trimming stripped 0 bases from V and 3 bases from J, with 13 bases between. Germline lookup yields CDR1 SGHKS and CDR2 YYEKEE (reference sequence). The CDR3 covers 15 residues. The chain's CDR3 is CASSLVATSYYEQYF. In DNA, the CDR3 is TGTGCCAGCAGCTTGGTCGCCACGAGCTACTACGAGCAGTACTTC.

This clonotype was observed a handful of times. The chain links TRBV4-3 to TRBJ2-5; weak D call: TRBD2 (6 bases). From germline, CDR1 is LGHNA and CDR2 YSLEER. Trimming took off 1 base at V and 5 bases at J, with 14 bases between the two ends. This CDR3 comprises 15 residues. This CDR3 reads CASSQAPGGLETQYF. The DNA for the CDR3 is TGCGCCAGCAGCCAAGCCCCCGGAGGGCTGGAGACCCAGTACTTC.

In this sample, this clonotype turned up a few times. The chain is built from TRBV20-1 and TRBJ1-5, with TRBD1 as a possible D gene (6 bases). Trimming took off 6 bases at V and 2 bases at J, with 20 bases between the two ends. Germline V lookup: CDR1 DFQATT, CDR2 SNEGSKA (reference sequence). CDR3 length: 16 residues. CDR3: CSAPWGGYTGNQPQHF. CDR3 bases: TGCAGTGCCCCCTGGGGGGGCTATACGGGCAATCAGCCCCAGCATTTT.